The 7 T cell receptor beta chains reported below all come from one sample, sequenced in a study of breast tumors, draining lymph nodes, adjacent tissues. TCRdb itself ran the multiplex PCR reads through MiXCR, one entry per CDR3 protein. This sample yields some 170,000 distinct CDR3 sequences, of which around a third are seen a single time; roughly 3.8% belongs to the top ten. The lymph nodes were axillary draining lymph nodes from breast cancer patients. Source material: axillary lymph node tissue. The receptors come from a female donor with breast cancer. Some clones in this sample may be carry-over from other donors' samples.

This clonotype has a single count. A read error is possible here, since a much larger clone lies one base away. The chain links TRBV4-2 to TRBJ2-4; 9 positions agree with TRBD2. This CDR3 region has 16 residues. Germline-derived CDR1 and CDR2 are LGHNA and YNFKEQ. CDR3 region: CASSQDMAGGVNIRYF. CDR3 coding DNA: TGTGCCAGCAGCCAAGATATGGCGGGGGGGGTTAACATTCGGTACTTC.

This chain uses TRBV9 with TRBJ2-1; 10 nucleotides line up with TRBD2. Germline V CDR1 and CDR2: SGDLS, YYNGEE. V dropped 6 bases and J dropped 5; count of bases not matched to a gene: 5. CDR3 length equals 14 residues. CDR3 in amino acids: CASNLAGADNEQFF. The CDR3 region has the DNA TGTGCCAGCAACCTAGCGGGGGCGGACAATGAGCAGTTCTTC.

On this clonotype: The conserved final phenylalanine or tryptophan is absent from the CDR3, which likely points to a read error. The V and J genes are TRBV5-6 and TRBJ1-2; D is unclear. Germline-derived CDR1 and CDR2 are SGHDT and YYEEEE. The length of the CDR3 is 16 residues. V dropped 1 base and J dropped 3 bases, with 16 bases sitting between them. CDR3 sequence reads: CASSLWPAVQHYGYTY. In nucleotides, the CDR3 is TGTGCCAGCAGCTTGTGGCCAGCGGTACAACACTATGGCTACACCTAC.

This clonotype showed up many times. This chain joins TRBV19 and TRBJ2-2; no firm D call. The CDR3 contains 15 residues. CDR1 and CDR2 from the germline V gene are LNHDA and SQIVND (reference sequence). Trimming left V 10 bases short and J 4 bases short, with 19 bases between. CDR3 in amino acids: CATSGEPFGTGELFF. CDR3 nucleotide sequence: TGTGCCACCAGTGGGGAACCCTTCGGCACCGGGGAGCTGTTTTTT.

About this clonotype: One end of the junction fails to match germline, which may point to a read error. The chain employs TRBV5-1 and TRBJ2-2, with D perhaps matching TRBD1 or TRBD2 (5 bases each). Germline V lookup: CDR1 SGHRS, CDR2 YFSETQ. The CDR3 has 13 residues. The CDR3 DNA sequence: TGCGCCAGCAGCTTAGGTGTCACCGGGGACCTGTTTTTT. This codes for CASSLGVTGDLFF.

This clonotype was recorded at least ten times. CDR3 sequence: CASSPSMGGELFF. The CDR3 DNA follows: TGTGCCAGCAGCCCATCAATGGGCGGGGAGCTGTTTTTT. The chain joins TRBV5-8 to TRBJ2-2; no firm D call. The length of the CDR3 is 13 residues. Germline V gene data show CDR1 as SGHTS and CDR2 as YDEGEE. Trimming shortened V by 4 bases and J by 7 bases, and 11 bases separated the two germline ends.

As for this clonotype: A much larger clone is a single base away; this may be a read error. The CDR3 DNA reads TGCAGTGCTAGAGGTCCCGGGGGGTACACTGAGCAGTTCTTC. Amino acid sequence: CSARGPGGYTEQFF. The chain couples TRBV20-1 to TRBJ2-1; 7 bases map to TRBD2. CDR1 is DFQATT and CDR2 is SNEGSKA in the germline V gene (reference sequence). The CDR3 extends over 14 amino acids.